These 20 T cell receptor beta chains were all obtained from the same sample, sequenced in a study of blood T cell repertoires in COVID-19. Here immunoSEQ multiplex PCR was the method, and the copy in TCRdb shows in-frame clones only, minus some. Of under 400,000 clones in the sample, 70% to 90% were seen once. What was sequenced was peripheral blood. Source of these receptors: a woman in her 30s with COVID-19, enrolled during active disease.

The V call is TRBV18, the J call TRBJ2-7; no reliable D call. V lost 3 bases and J lost 2, with 11 bases in between. Germline CDR1 is KGHSH and CDR2 is LQKENI. The CDR3 is 14 residues long. CDR3 amino acids: CASSPRRLAYEQYF. DNA of the CDR3: TGTGCCAGCTCACCGAGGCGATTAGCCTACGAGCAGTACTTC.

This chain joins TRBV7-9 and TRBJ2-1; 10 positions match TRBD2. This CDR3 contains 15 residues. Germline assignment: CDR1 SEHNR and CDR2 FQNEAQ (reference sequence). The J segment lost 6 bases and the V segment lost 5 bases, leaving 7 bases of the junction unmatched. CDR3 in DNA: TGTGCCAGCAGCCGCTCACTAGCGGGGTTCAATGAGCAGTTCTTC. It yields the protein CASSRSLAGFNEQFF.

The genes are TRBV19 and TRBJ2-7, with no clear D. V lost 3 bases and J 6 bases, leaving 9 bases between the germline ends. CDR3 size: 12 residues. Per germline, CDR1 LNHDA and CDR2 SQIVND (reference sequence). The CDR3 loop is CASSIARGEQYF. The CDR3 DNA follows: TGTGCCAGTAGTATTGCCCGCGGCGAGCAGTACTTC.

The CDR3, as DNA: TGTGCCAGCAGCCGGACAGGGGGTAACACTGAAGCTTTCTTT. Protein sequence: CASSRTGGNTEAFF. This sequence joins TRBV11-2 and TRBJ1-1; 10 bases agree with TRBD1. The CDR3 loop spans 14 amino acids. V gave up 5 bases and J gave up 2 bases; unmatched junction bases: 2. Germline values: CDR1 SGHAT, CDR2 FQNNGV.

This clone occurred a few times. The rearrangement links TRBV25-1 to TRBJ2-2; the match to TRBD1 covers 9 bases. The CDR3 is made up of 16 amino acids. Trimming at V came to 1 base and at J to 4 bases, leaving 4 bases not matched to a gene. From germline, CDR1 is MGHDK and CDR2 SYGVNS. The CDR3 region has the DNA TGTGCCAGCAGTGAATGGGGACAGGGATTCACCGGGGAGCTGTTTTTT. Translated: CASSEWGQGFTGELFF.

This sequence joins TRBV9 and TRBJ2-5; 8 bases are a match to TRBD2. The junction had 8 bases not matched to a gene; V was cut back by 3 bases and J by 4 bases. The CDR3 runs to 15 residues. CDR1 and CDR2 (germline): SGDLS, YYNGEE. This CDR3 is CASSDKAGVAETQYF. CDR3 nucleotides: TGTGCCAGCAGCGATAAAGCGGGAGTGGCAGAGACCCAGTACTTC.

The CDR3: CASSLAGGRADTQYF. In nucleotides, the CDR3 is TGTGCCAGCAGCTTAGCGGGAGGGAGAGCAGATACGCAGTATTTT. V usage is TRBV7-3 and J usage is TRBJ2-3, with 9 positions matching TRBD2. Looked up from germline, CDR1 is SGHTA and CDR2 is FQGTGA. V lost 2 bases to trimming and J lost 4 bases; unmatched junction nucleotides: 4. The CDR3 runs to 15 residues.

This chain links TRBV30 with TRBJ1-5; 8 bases align to TRBD1. CDR3 length: 15 residues. Trimming cost V 2 bases and J 7 bases; bases outside gene matches: 10. Germline V gene lookup returns CDR1 GTSNPN and CDR2 SVGIG (reference sequence). The DNA for the CDR3 is TGTGCCTGGAGTTCGGGTGGACAGGGTGACCAGCCCCAGCATTTT. Amino acids: CAWSSGGQGDQPQHF.

This chain links TRBV7-8 with TRBJ2-3; no definite D call. Trimming stripped 0 bases from V and 4 bases from J, with 5 bases between. Germline V gene data show CDR1 as SGHVS and CDR2 as FQNEAQ. CDR3 length equals 13 residues. This chain's CDR3 is CASSLASADTQYF. The CDR3 DNA sequence: TGTGCCAGCAGCTTAGCCTCGGCAGATACGCAGTATTTT.

In nucleotides, the CDR3 is TGTGCCAGCTCACCAGGGAAAGAGGGAAAACTGTTTTTT. Its translation is CASSPGKEGKLFF. The chain is built from TRBV18 and TRBJ1-4, with D uncertain. Germline assignment: CDR1 KGHSH and CDR2 LQKENI. The CDR3 covers 13 residues. V was clipped by 2 bases and J by 10 bases, with 11 bases between them.

A few counts support this clone. The J gene is TRBJ1-5, the V gene TRBV3-1 (or the pseudogene TRBV3-2); D gene uncertain. Trimming shortened V by 0 bases and J by 0 bases, and 3 bases separated the two germline ends. The CDR3 extends over 14 amino acids. In germline, CDR1 is LGHDT, CDR2 YNNKEL (reference sequence). In DNA form, the CDR3 reads TGTGCCAGCAGCCAAGACTATAGCAATCAGCCCCAGCATTTT. Encoded protein: CASSQDYSNQPQHF.

This clone was detected once. The chain couples TRBV6-5 to TRBJ1-2, with D unresolved. The germline V gene has CDR1 MNHEY and CDR2 SVGAGI. The CDR3 extends over 16 amino acids. V lost 0 bases and J 5 bases, leaving 16 bases between the germline ends. The CDR3 here is CASSYSNAGGPYGYTF. The CDR3 DNA reads TGTGCCAGCAGTTACTCGAACGCTGGAGGTCCATATGGCTACACCTTC.

The rearrangement uses TRBV28 and TRBJ2-7; maybe TRBD2 (5 bases). Trimming pared 5 bases from V and 2 bases from J, leaving 10 bases between. CDR3 length: 13 amino acids. Germline CDR1 reads MDHEN; CDR2 reads SYDVKM. CDR3 amino acids: CASSPPTTYEQYF. CDR3 nucleotide sequence: TGTGCCAGCAGTCCCCCGACTACCTACGAGCAGTACTTC.

The chain couples TRBV6-6 to TRBJ1-4; possible D gene TRBD1, 5 bases. Germline CDR1 MNHNY, CDR2 SVGAGI (reference sequence). This CDR3 is 15 amino acids long. The V and J ends lost 6 bases and 4 bases respectively, with 15 bases between them. The CDR3 DNA follows: TGTGCCAGCAGCAATCCGCGGGGGAGTAATGAAAAACTGTTTTTT. Encoded protein: CASSNPRGSNEKLFF.

The chain couples TRBV14 to TRBJ1-2; a weak D match, TRBD1 (5 bases). V was clipped by 4 bases and J by 7 bases, with 13 bases between them. In germline, CDR1 is SGHDN, CDR2 FVKESK. This CDR3 comprises 13 residues. CDR3 in amino acids: CASSLLQASGYTF. CDR3 nucleotide sequence: TGTGCCAGCAGCCTCCTACAGGCGTCTGGCTACACCTTC.

The chain couples TRBV11-2 to TRBJ2-1, with D possibly matching TRBD2 (6 bases). Trimming left V 5 bases short and J 5 bases short, with 16 bases between. This CDR3 spans 15 amino acids. Germline V lookup: CDR1 SGHAT, CDR2 FQNNGV. As DNA, the CDR3 is TGTGCCAGCAGCCCAGGGACTCTCGGCAACAATGAGCAGTTCTTC. Translation: CASSPGTLGNNEQFF.

The rearrangement uses TRBV5-4 and TRBJ2-7, with D possibly TRBD1 on 5 matching bases. Looked up from germline, CDR1 is SGHNT and CDR2 is YYREEE (reference sequence). The CDR3 covers 14 residues. The germline V and J ends were trimmed by 1 base and 3 bases, with 11 bases remaining between them. This CDR3 is CASSLLPGNYEQYF. Here the CDR3 DNA reads TGTGCCAGCAGCTTGCTGCCAGGGAACTACGAGCAGTACTTC.

The rearrangement uses TRBV7-9 and TRBJ2-7, with a possible D match to TRBD2 (5 bases). Germline CDR1 and CDR2: SEHNR and FQNEAQ (reference sequence). There are 12 residues in the CDR3. Trimming removed 1 base from V and 7 bases from J, with 8 bases in between. The CDR3 protein is CASSLDWREQYF. CDR3 in DNA: TGTGCCAGCAGCTTAGACTGGAGGGAGCAGTACTTC. The whole variable domain, filled in from reference TRBV7-9 and TRBJ2-7, reads DTGVSQNPRHKITKRGQNVTFRCDPISEHNRLYWYRQTLGQGPEFLTYFQNEAQLEKSRLLSDRFSAERPKGSFSTLEIQRTEQGDSAMYLCASSLDWREQYFGPGTRLTVT.

J is TRBJ2-7 and V is TRBV12-3 or TRBV12-4; D may be TRBD2 (5 bases). CDR3 size: 13 residues. V was cut by 6 bases and J by 3 bases, with 12 bases left in between. The CDR3 sequence: CASSKLEIYEQYF. The DNA for the CDR3 is TGTGCCAGCAGCAAACTAGAAATCTACGAGCAGTACTTC.

CDR3 in DNA: TGTGCCAGCAGCGCTGGGACTAGCGGGACCTACGAGCAGTACTTC. Residues: CASSAGTSGTYEQYF. This rearrangement joins TRBV9 to TRBJ2-7, with 13 bases that match TRBD2. Looked up from germline, CDR1 is SGDLS and CDR2 is YYNGEE. The CDR3 runs 15 residues. Trimming cost V 3 bases and J 2 bases; bases outside gene matches: 2.